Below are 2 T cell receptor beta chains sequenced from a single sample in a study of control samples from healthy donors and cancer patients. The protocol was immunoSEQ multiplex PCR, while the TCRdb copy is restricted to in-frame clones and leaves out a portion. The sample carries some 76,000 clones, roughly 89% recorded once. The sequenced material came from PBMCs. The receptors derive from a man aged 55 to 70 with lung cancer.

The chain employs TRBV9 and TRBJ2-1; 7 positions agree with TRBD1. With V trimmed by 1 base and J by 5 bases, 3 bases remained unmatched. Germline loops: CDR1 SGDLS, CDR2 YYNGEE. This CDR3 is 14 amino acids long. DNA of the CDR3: TGTGCCAGCAGCGTACGGGACAGCGACAATGAGCAGTTCTTC. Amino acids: CASSVRDSDNEQFF.

CDR3 sequence: CASSLGTGANQPQHF. The CDR3 DNA reads as TGTGCCAGCAGCCTCGGGACAGGGGCCAATCAGCCCCAGCATTTT. This chain links TRBV7-9 with TRBJ1-5; 10 bases align to TRBD1. This CDR3 is built from 15 residues. Germline trimming cut 5 bases from V and 3 bases from J; bases unmatched to any gene: 4. CDR1 is SEHNR and CDR2 is FQNEAQ in the germline V gene (reference sequence).